The 14 T cell receptor beta chains below come from one sample, sequenced in a study of shared clonotypes between healthy human individuals. TCRdb's table, derived via immunoSEQ multiplex PCR, lists solely in-frame clones and lacks some. This sample has over a million clones, with approximately 72% found just once. The sequenced material came from memory CD4+ T cells sorted from blood. Stated subset: CD45RA-negative fraction. These receptors were collected from a man between 18 and 35 years old in good health.

The chain links TRBV18 to TRBJ1-2, with unresolved D. V lost 2 bases and J 8 bases, leaving 15 bases between the germline ends. CDR1 is KGHSH, CDR2 LQKENI, per germline. This CDR3 spans 14 amino acids. The CDR3 coding sequence is TGTGCCAGCTCACCATTATCCGGGGAAATCGGCTACACCTTC. Translated, it gives CASSPLSGEIGYTF.

This clone was picked up many times. This sequence joins TRBV5-4 and TRBJ2-7; either TRBD1 or TRBD2 may fit D (5 bases each). CDR1 is SGHNT and CDR2 is YYREEE in the germline V gene (reference sequence). V was cut by 0 bases and J by 6 bases, with 19 bases left in between. The CDR3 runs 16 residues. CDR3 DNA: TGTGCCAGCAGCTTGGTCGTGGGGCGGGTTTTCGGCGAGCAGTACTTC. This gives the protein CASSLVVGRVFGEQYF. The variable domain in full, with the rest retrieved from reference TRBV5-4 and TRBJ2-7, is ETGVTQSPTHLIKTRGQQVTLRCSSQSGHNTVSWYQQALGQGPQFIFQYYREEENGRGNFPPRFSGLQFPNYSSELNVNALELDDSALYLCASSLVVGRVFGEQYFGPGTRLTVT.

This sequence joins TRBV6-1 and TRBJ1-2, with D possibly TRBD1 on 6 matching bases. The germline CDR1 and CDR2 sequences are MNHNS and SASEGT. With 6 bases removed from V and 6 bases from J, the gap between germline ends came to 17 bases. The CDR3 length is 14 residues. CDR3 loop: CASRPGTRDHGYTF. CDR3 in DNA: TGTGCCAGCAGGCCTGGGACAAGGGATCATGGCTACACCTTC.

In this sample, this clone turned up once. The chain recombines TRBV28 with TRBJ2-3; TRBD2 is a possible D gene (6 bases). The CDR3 is made up of 14 amino acids. The germline V gene encodes CDR1 MDHEN and CDR2 SYDVKM. V lost 7 bases, J lost 1 base, and 12 bases lay in between. CDR3 sequence (DNA): TGTGCCAGCAACCTTAGCGGACGCACAGATACGCAGTATTTT. Its translation is CASNLSGRTDTQYF. Variable domain in full (rest from reference TRBV28 and TRBJ2-3): DVKVTQSSRYLVKRTGEKVFLECVQDMDHENMFWYRQDPGLGLRLIYFSYDVKMKEKGDIPEGYSVSREKKERFSLILESASTNQTSMYLCASNLSGRTDTQYFGPGTRLTVL.

There are many counts of this clone. CDR3: CAISRTGGDYGYTF. CDR3 nucleotides: TGTGCCATCAGTCGGACAGGGGGCGACTATGGCTACACCTTC. The chain is built from TRBV10-3 and TRBJ1-2; TRBD1 matches at 11 bases. The V segment lost 5 bases and the J segment 3 bases; nucleotides outside the gene matches: 2. The CDR3 totals 14 residues. Germline lookup yields CDR1 ENHRY and CDR2 SYGVKD.

V is TRBV7-2 and J is TRBJ2-7; D possibly corresponds to TRBD1 (6 bases). The CDR3 length is 15 residues. Germline loops: CDR1 SGHTA, CDR2 FQGNSA. V was pared by 1 base and J by 4 bases, with 14 bases between. The CDR3 here is CASSLVRGQSYEQYF. For the CDR3, the DNA is TGTGCCAGCAGCTTAGTTAGAGGACAGTCATACGAGCAGTACTTC.

V gene TRBV5-6 combines with J gene TRBJ1-1; no definite D call. The germline V gene has CDR1 SGHDT and CDR2 YYEEEE. Trimming stripped 3 bases from V and 6 bases from J, with 9 bases between. This CDR3 contains 12 residues. This CDR3 reads CASSSGSAEAFF. The CDR3 DNA reads as TGTGCCAGCAGCTCGGGAAGTGCTGAAGCTTTCTTT.

This clone was found many times. The DNA for the CDR3 is TGTGCCAGCGGGATACTAGCGGGGGGGTTCAATGAGCAGTTCTTC. This translates into CASGILAGGFNEQFF. The chain carries TRBV6-4 and TRBJ2-1, with 13 positions matching TRBD2. The germline CDR1 and CDR2 sequences are MRHNA and SNTAGT. The CDR3 loop spans 15 amino acids. V shed 8 bases and J 6 bases; nucleotides not matched to a gene: 7.

The chain joins TRBV4-1 to TRBJ1-5, with D possibly being TRBD1 (5 bases). This CDR3 spans 16 amino acids. Trimming left V 0 bases short and J 5 bases short, with 14 bases between. Germline loops: CDR1 MGHRA, CDR2 YSYEKL. CDR3 coding DNA: TGCGCCAGCAGCCAAGAGGTTTGGGGGTCGGATCAGCCCCAGCATTTT. Its translation: CASSQEVWGSDQPQHF.

The chain employs TRBV18 and TRBJ1-4; 11 bases match TRBD1. V lost 3 bases, J lost 6 bases, and 3 bases stayed unmatched. The CDR3 is made up of 15 amino acids. Germline CDR1 KGHSH, CDR2 LQKENI. CDR3 region: CASSPRGQGDEKLFF. For the CDR3, the DNA is TGTGCCAGCTCACCGAGGGGACAGGGGGATGAAAAACTGTTTTTT.

This clone appeared once. Other DNA sequences within the sample encode an identical CDR3. The genes are TRBV28 and TRBJ1-5, with TRBD1 as a possible D gene (5 bases). CDR1 and CDR2 from the germline V gene are MDHEN and SYDVKM. The CDR3 runs 14 residues. The V and J ends lost 2 bases and 4 bases respectively, with 9 bases between them. The CDR3 loop reads CASSLGGGNQPQHF. The DNA of the CDR3 is TGTGCCAGCAGTTTAGGGGGGGGGAATCAGCCCCAGCATTTT.

In this sample, this clone turned up a few times. The chain couples TRBV7-2 to TRBJ1-4; D perhaps matches TRBD1 (6 bases). This CDR3 contains 16 residues. The germline CDR1 and CDR2 sequences are SGHTA and FQGNSA. V was shortened by 5 bases and J by 7 bases, with 20 bases between the two germline ends. CDR3 amino acids: CASSAQSGTGAEKLFF. The CDR3 DNA is TGTGCCAGCAGCGCTCAGTCCGGGACGGGGGCTGAAAAACTGTTTTTT.

This chain connects TRBV5-1 to TRBJ2-7; 12 nucleotides align to TRBD2. With V trimmed by 4 bases and J by 6 bases, 8 bases remained unmatched. In germline, CDR1 is SGHRS, CDR2 YFSETQ. There are 15 residues in the CDR3. CDR3 amino acids: CASSDRLAGEGEQYF. CDR3 DNA: TGCGCCAGCAGCGATCGACTAGCGGGGGAGGGCGAGCAGTACTTC.

This clone was seen a handful of times. This rearrangement joins TRBV7-9 to TRBJ2-1; D perhaps matches TRBD1 (5 bases). V was pared by 5 bases and J by 5 bases, with 19 bases between. Per the germline V gene, CDR1 is SEHNR and CDR2 is FQNEAQ (reference sequence). The CDR3 sequence is 16 residues long. The CDR3 sequence: CASSLRTGRVNNEQFF. CDR3 in DNA: TGTGCCAGCAGCCTGAGGACGGGCAGGGTGAACAATGAGCAGTTCTTC.